These 19 T cell receptor beta chains were sequenced from one sample in a study of shared clonotypes between healthy human individuals. Profiled with immunoSEQ multiplex PCR; TCRdb holds only in-frame clones, not every one. Of nearly 2 million clones in the sample, approximately 94% were seen once. It was CD45RO-negative cells, positively selected for CCR7, that made up naive CD8 cells, with terminally differentiated effector memory CD45RA+ cells excluded. Material: naive CD8+ T cells sorted from blood. The receptors here all came from a man between 18 and 29 years old in good health.

The V gene is TRBV7-9, the J gene TRBJ2-2; no reliable D call. Per germline, CDR1 SEHNR and CDR2 FQNEAQ (reference sequence). V was pared by 3 bases and J by 1 base, with 6 bases between. This CDR3 has 14 residues. For the CDR3, the DNA is TGTGCCAGCAGCTTCCCAGGGAACACCGGGGAGCTGTTTTTT. Amino acid sequence: CASSFPGNTGELFF.

Comments on this clone: Other DNA sequences within the sample encode an identical CDR3. The chain carries TRBV4-2 and TRBJ1-1; D perhaps matches TRBD1 (6 bases). The ends were cut back, 4 bases at V and 4 bases at J, with 16 bases in the middle. CDR1 LGHNA and CDR2 YNFKEQ come from the germline V gene. The CDR3 contains 15 residues. CDR3 amino acids: CASSLKQGLGTEAFF. The CDR3, as DNA: TGTGCCAGCAGCCTAAAGCAGGGGTTGGGCACTGAAGCTTTCTTT.

V and J are TRBV6-5 and TRBJ1-3, with D perhaps matching TRBD1 (6 bases). V was cut by 5 bases and J by 1 base, with 12 bases left in between. Germline CDR1 is MNHEY and CDR2 is SVGAGI. The CDR3 consists of 15 residues. CDR3 in DNA: TGTGCCAGCAGTACACAGGGTCAATCTGGAAACACCATATATTTT. It codes for CASSTQGQSGNTIYF.

This sequence joins TRBV15 and TRBJ1-5; 10 bases agree with TRBD1. Germline V lookup: CDR1 LNHNV, CDR2 YYDKDF (reference sequence). Unmatched junction bases numbered 7, after V lost 5 bases and J lost 6 bases. The CDR3 is 15 residues long. The CDR3 DNA reads as TGTGCCACCAGCTCCTGGACAGGGGGGGGTCAGCCCCAGCATTTT. This sequence encodes CATSSWTGGGQPQHF.

This clone showed up just once. CDR3 residues: CASSLAVSGTDTQYF. The CDR3 DNA sequence: TGTGCCAGCAGCCTAGCAGTTTCGGGCACAGATACGCAGTATTTT. The chain carries TRBV6-5 and TRBJ2-3, with a possible D match to TRBD2 (5 bases). V was pared by 6 bases and J by 1 base, with 14 bases between. The germline CDR1 and CDR2 sequences are MNHEY and SVGAGI. The CDR3 is 15 amino acids.

The gene calls are TRBV7-8 and TRBJ2-1, with D maybe TRBD2 (6 bases). The CDR3 has 15 residues. The germline gives CDR1 SGHVS, CDR2 FQNEAQ. The ends were cut back, 4 bases at V and 0 bases at J, with 10 bases in the middle. CDR3 DNA: TGTGCCAGCAGCTGGGGACTGAGCTCCTACAATGAGCAGTTCTTC. Translated, it gives CASSWGLSSYNEQFF.

The J gene is TRBJ2-3, the V gene TRBV5-4; the match to TRBD2 covers 7 bases. The CDR3 has 16 amino acids. Looked up from germline, CDR1 is SGHNT and CDR2 is YYREEE (reference sequence). The V segment lost 4 bases and the J segment 3 bases; nucleotides outside the gene matches: 11. CDR3 residues: CASSPPGEGETDTQYF. CDR3 nucleotide sequence: TGTGCCAGCAGCCCCCCCGGGGAGGGAGAAACAGATACGCAGTATTTT.

This clone was observed once. The rearrangement uses TRBV9 and TRBJ2-5; 9 bases are shared with TRBD2. This CDR3 region has 16 residues. V lost 5 bases, J lost 4 bases, and 12 bases stayed unmatched. Germline V gene lookup returns CDR1 SGDLS and CDR2 YYNGEE. CDR3 sequence: CASSIWAGGPRETQYF. DNA of the CDR3: TGTGCCAGCAGTATATGGGCGGGAGGGCCGCGAGAGACCCAGTACTTC. The full variable domain, with the rest looked up from reference TRBV9 and TRBJ2-5, is DSGVTQTPKHLITATGQRVTLRCSPRSGDLSVYWYQQSLDQGLQFLIQYYNGEERAKGNILERFSAQQFPDLHSELNLSSLELGDSALYFCASSIWAGGPRETQYFGPGTRLLVL.

The gene calls are TRBV5-1 and TRBJ1-1, with a tentative D call TRBD1 (6 bases). The CDR3 totals 13 residues. The germline V gene has CDR1 SGHRS and CDR2 YFSETQ. Trimming shortened V by 5 bases and J by 3 bases, and 11 bases separated the two germline ends. DNA of the CDR3: TGCGCCAGCAGTCAAGGGGGGTACACTGAAGCTTTCTTT. Protein product: CASSQGGYTEAFF. Based on the CDR3 plus reference TRBV5-1 and TRBJ1-1, the full variable domain is KAGVTQTPRYLIKTRGQQVTLSCSPISGHRSVSWYQQTPGQGLQFLFEYFSETQRNKGNFPGRFSGRQFSNSRSEMNVSTLELGDSALYLCASSQGGYTEAFFGQGTRLTVV.

The chain recombines TRBV5-4 with TRBJ2-1; 11 bases fit TRBD2. Trimming at V came to 9 bases and at J to 6 bases, leaving 11 bases not matched to a gene. This CDR3 comprises 15 residues. CDR1 and CDR2 (germline): SGHNT, YYREEE (reference sequence). The CDR3: CATTGWLAGGNEQFF. The CDR3 nucleotides are TGTGCCACCACCGGGTGGCTAGCGGGAGGCAATGAGCAGTTCTTC.

The genes are TRBV4-1 and TRBJ2-7, with 7 bases fitting TRBD2. Trimming at V came to 4 bases and at J to 6 bases, leaving 9 bases not matched to a gene. The CDR3 covers 14 residues. The germline CDR1 and CDR2 sequences are MGHRA and YSYEKL. As DNA, the CDR3 is TGCGCCAGCAGCCCTCAACGGCGGGAGCCCGAGCAGTACTTC. Translating gives CASSPQRREPEQYF.

Here the CDR3 reads CASRGEGLYEQYF. For the CDR3, the DNA is TGCGCCAGCAGGGGGGAAGGATTGTACGAGCAGTACTTC. This chain connects TRBV5-1 to TRBJ2-7; D might be TRBD1 or TRBD2, each matching 5 bases. The CDR3 runs to 13 residues. Germline-derived CDR1 and CDR2 are SGHRS and YFSETQ. The V end lost 5 bases, the J end lost 4 bases, and 13 bases lay between the germline ends.

The rearrangement uses TRBV5-6 and TRBJ2-2; possibly TRBD2 for D (5 bases). CDR3 length equals 17 residues. V was clipped by 0 bases and J by 2 bases, with 14 bases between them. Germline V gives CDR1 SGHDT, CDR2 YYEEEE. DNA of the CDR3: TGTGCCAGCAGCTTGGGTCCAGGACTGTACAACACCGGGGAGCTGTTTTTT. Its protein product is CASSLGPGLYNTGELFF. Supplemented by reference TRBV5-6 and TRBJ2-2, the full variable domain reads DAGVTQSPTHLIKTRGQQVTLRCSPKSGHDTVSWYQQALGQGPQFIFQYYEEEERQRGNFPDRFSGHQFPNYSSELNVNALLLGDSALYLCASSLGPGLYNTGELFFGEGSRLTVL.

This clone occurred once. This chain links TRBV5-6 with TRBJ2-7; D is ambiguous. The germline gives CDR1 SGHDT, CDR2 YYEEEE. Trimming took off 0 bases at V and 1 base at J, with 8 bases between the two ends. The CDR3 length is 14 residues. The CDR3, as DNA: TGTGCCAGCAGCTTGGACCCAGAGTCCTACGAGCAGTACTTC. Protein product: CASSLDPESYEQYF.

This chain joins TRBV9 and TRBJ2-7; TRBD1 matches at 7 bases. Germline lookup yields CDR1 SGDLS and CDR2 YYNGEE. The CDR3 contains 13 residues. J gave up 6 bases and V 2 bases, and 5 bases lay outside the gene matches. CDR3 loop: CASSVHRGSEQYF. CDR3 sequence (DNA): TGTGCCAGCAGCGTCCACAGGGGTAGCGAGCAGTACTTC.

Note on this clone: At the DNA level, this CDR3 is encoded by other sequences in the same sample as well. V gene TRBV4-1 combines with J gene TRBJ1-2; D possibly corresponds to TRBD1 (5 bases). There are 13 residues in the CDR3. V lost 0 bases, J lost 8 bases, and 10 bases lay in between. Germline CDR1 and CDR2: MGHRA and YSYEKL. The CDR3 reads CASSQEGTGGYTF. In DNA form, the CDR3 reads TGCGCCAGCAGCCAAGAAGGGACTGGGGGCTACACCTTC.

The chain recombines TRBV6-5 with TRBJ2-2; the D is unclear. This CDR3 is built from 15 residues. Trimming cost V 4 bases and J 7 bases, with 16 bases left between them. The germline gives CDR1 MNHEY, CDR2 SVGAGI. The DNA of the CDR3 is TGTGCCAGCAGTTCGACGGGTGCGAATAACGGGGAGCTGTTTTTT. It yields the protein CASSSTGANNGELFF.

The chain is built from TRBV14 and TRBJ2-7; TRBD2 matches at 7 bases. V shed 5 bases and J 7 bases; nucleotides not matched to a gene: 17. The V gene's germline CDR1 is SGHDN and CDR2 FVKESK. CDR3 size: 16 residues. In DNA, the CDR3 is TGTGCCAGCAGCGGTTCCTTGGGGGGAGGGCCGGCAGAGCAGTACTTC. This gives the protein CASSGSLGGGPAEQYF.

The rearrangement uses TRBV6-5 and TRBJ2-7; D is perhaps TRBD1 (6 bases). CDR3 length: 14 amino acids. The ends were cut back, 9 bases at V and 3 bases at J, with 18 bases in the middle. CDR1 is MNHEY and CDR2 is SVGAGI in the germline V gene. The CDR3 nucleotides are TGTGCCAGTACACAGGGAGATGGGGTCTACGAGCAGTACTTC. Protein: CASTQGDGVYEQYF.